These T cell receptor beta chains were read from a single sample in a study of graft-versus-host responses after intestinal transplantation. No antigen has been assigned to these receptors. The repertoire was sequenced with immunoSEQ multiplex PCR; TCRdb's copy has only in-frame clones and lacks some. The top ten clones hold roughly 2.5% of a sample with 60,000 to 75,000 clones, 89% of them seen once. This specimen was unstimulated CD8+ T cells sorted from spleen or lymph node cells, taken before intestinal transplant. These receptors were taken from a human donor who received an intestinal transplant. Each CDR3 is given with its conserved first and last residue. A D gene is named only where the DNA matches it firmly. Expanded clones are given a class, and other clones once, few, many or no size at all.

.,.,TRBV6-5,TRBJ2-7,CATSFYEQYF,TGTGCCACTTCCTTCTACGAGCAGTACTTC
TRBD2,medium-sized,TRBV6-4,TRBJ2-3,CASSDSSGNTDTQYF,TGTGCCAGCAGTGACTCTAGCGGGAACACAGATACGCAGTATTTT
.,.,TRBV7-6,TRBJ2-3,CASSLDLSDTQYF,TGTGCCAGCAGCTTAGATCTGTCAGATACGCAGTATTTT
.,.,TRBV28,TRBJ1-5,CASSAHRIQPQHF,TGTGCCAGCAGTGCCCACAGGATTCAGCCCCAGCATTTT
.,.,TRBV27,TRBJ2-7,CASSSGDSYEQYF,TGTGCCAGCAGTTCCGGGGATTCCTACGAGCAGTACTTC
TRBD2,.,TRBV9,TRBJ2-3,CASSPSSGGTDTQYF,TGTGCCAGCAGCCCTTCTAGCGGGGGCACAGATACGCAGTATTTT
TRBD2,.,TRBV5-6,TRBJ2-3,CASSLGPAGADTQYF,TGTGCCAGCAGCTTGGGCCCAGCGGGGGCGGATACGCAGTATTTT
TRBD1,.,TRBV18,TRBJ1-2,CASSLTRRTGDYGYTF,TGTGCCAGCTCACTGACACGCCGGACAGGGGACTATGGCTACACCTTC
.,.,TRBV21-1,TRBJ1-5,CASSKALGEGILQPQHF,TGTGCCAGCAGCAAAGCGCTAGGGGAAGGCATTCTCCAGCCCCAGCATTTT
TRBD1,.,TRBV4-2,TRBJ1-5,CASSQERGQLNQPQHF,TGTGCCAGCAGCCAAGAGAGGGGGCAGCTTAATCAGCCCCAGCATTTT
.,.,TRBV29-1,TRBJ2-1,CSVEDQGALEQFF,TGCAGCGTTGAAGATCAAGGGGCTCTCGAGCAGTTCTTC
TRBD2,.,TRBV4-2,TRBJ2-7,CASSQDGSGGADEQYF,TGTGCCAGCAGCCAAGATGGAAGCGGGGGGGCCGACGAGCAGTACTTC
TRBD1,.,TRBV2,TRBJ1-1,CASSDLGTGTEAFF,TGTGCCAGCAGTGATCTCGGGACAGGTACTGAAGCTTTCTTT
.,.,TRBV15,TRBJ2-2,CATSRGRFGPKLTGELFF,TGTGCCACCAGCAGAGGGAGGTTCGGGCCGAAGCTGACCGGGGAGCTGTTTTTT
.,once,TRBV27,TRBJ1-2,CATHGGGVGGYTF,TGTGCCACCCATGGGGGGGGAGTGGGTGGCTACACCTTC
TRBD1,once,TRBV7-9,TRBJ1-3,CASTATGTASPGNTIYF,TGTGCCAGCACCGCAACCGGGACAGCAAGCCCTGGAAACACCATATATTTT
TRBD2,.,TRBV6-4,TRBJ2-1,CASSDGTSGNEQFF,TGTGCCAGCAGTGACGGGACTAGCGGCAATGAGCAGTTCTTC
.,few,TRBV4-1,TRBJ1-4,CASSQDTGTSPEGLFF,TGCGCCAGCAGCCAAGATACAGGGACCAGCCCGGAAGGACTGTTTTTT
.,.,TRBV7-9,TRBJ2-2,CASSEQGANTGELFF,TGTGCCAGCAGCGAACAGGGAGCGAACACCGGGGAGCTGTTTTTT
.,once,TRBV5-1,TRBJ1-2,CASRTGLHYGYTF,TGCGCCAGCAGAACAGGGTTGCACTATGGCTACACCTTC
TRBD1,.,TRBV10-3,TRBJ1-1,CAISELTMDRVTEAFF,TGTGCCATCAGTGAGTTAACCATGGACAGGGTGACTGAAGCTTTCTTT
TRBD1,.,TRBV28,TRBJ2-3,CASSWDRVGDTQYF,TGTGCCAGCAGTTGGGACAGGGTGGGAGATACGCAGTATTTT
.,.,TRBV5-1,TRBJ2-5,CASSSSVRLQETQYF,TGCGCCAGCAGCTCCTCGGTGCGGCTCCAAGAGACCCAGTACTTC
TRBD1,.,TRBV15,TRBJ2-7,CATSSGPTGGETYEQYF,TGTGCCACCAGCAGTGGCCCGACAGGGGGCGAAACCTACGAGCAGTACTTC
TRBD1,.,TRBV10-1,TRBJ1-5,CASEGTAAVFDQPQHF,TGCGCCAGCGAAGGGACAGCGGCAGTGTTCGATCAGCCCCAGCATTTT
TRBD2,.,TRBV9,TRBJ2-5,CASSVDSGGAETQYF,TGTGCCAGCAGCGTAGATAGCGGGGGGGCAGAGACCCAGTACTTC
TRBD1,.,TRBV28,TRBJ2-7,CASSGTGLYEQYF,TGTGCCAGCAGTGGGACAGGGCTTTACGAGCAGTACTTC
TRBD2,.,TRBV7-2,TRBJ2-7,CASSSVAGVSYEQYF,TGTGCCAGCAGCTCGGTAGCGGGAGTCTCCTACGAGCAGTACTTC
TRBD1,once,TRBV10-3,TRBJ1-4,CAISGDREGEKLFF,TGTGCCATCAGTGGGGACAGGGAAGGTGAAAAACTGTTTTTT
.,.,TRBV27,TRBJ2-5,CATSVGGGSETQYF,TGTGCCACCTCAGTGGGGGGGGGCTCAGAGACCCAGTACTTC
.,.,TRBV6-6,TRBJ2-5,CASTSVAETQYF,TGTGCCAGCACGTCAGTCGCAGAGACCCAGTACTTC
TRBD1,.,TRBV5-4,TRBJ1-1,CASSLTQGDTEAFF,TGTGCCAGCAGCTTGACCCAGGGGGACACTGAAGCTTTCTTT
TRBD1,.,TRBV19,TRBJ1-1,CASSLRWLFRGAYSTGPTEAFF,TGTGCCAGTAGTTTGCGCTGGCTGTTTCGAGGCGCTTATTCGACAGGGCCGACTGAAGCTTTCTTT
.,.,TRBV27,TRBJ2-7,CASRPHRDYEQYF,TGTGCCAGCCGCCCCCACCGAGACTACGAGCAGTACTTC
.,.,TRBV5-6,TRBJ1-5,CASSSLNQPQHF,TGTGCCAGCAGCTCCCTCAATCAGCCCCAGCATTTT
.,.,TRBV2,TRBJ1-6,CASTARELSYNSPLHF,TGTGCCAGCACGGCCCGGGAACTCTCCTATAATTCACCCCTCCACTTT
.,few,TRBV4-1,TRBJ2-3,CASSSGIIYPDTQYF,TGCGCCAGCAGCTCCGGGATCATCTATCCAGATACGCAGTATTTT
TRBD1,.,TRBV5-1,TRBJ1-2,CASSEGQGHSSYGYTF,TGCGCCAGCAGCGAAGGACAGGGGCATTCCAGCTATGGCTACACCTTC
.,.,TRBV11-2,TRBJ2-7,CASSLVGPVNYEQYF,TGTGCCAGCAGCTTAGTTGGGCCAGTTAATTACGAGCAGTACTTC
TRBD2,.,TRBV14,TRBJ2-1,CASSHSSGGSDEQFF,TGTGCCAGCAGCCACTCTAGCGGGGGGTCGGATGAGCAGTTCTTC
.,.,TRBV6-5,TRBJ1-1,CASSTRGGLNTEAFF,TGTGCCAGCAGCACACGGGGGGGCCTGAACACTGAAGCTTTCTTT
TRBD2,.,TRBV27,TRBJ2-2,CASSSRGESIGELFF,TGTGCCAGCAGTTCTCGGGGGGAGTCCATCGGGGAGCTGTTTTTT
.,.,TRBV4-1,TRBJ1-4,CASSQRGGPNEKLFF,TGCGCCAGCAGCCAAAGGGGGGGTCCTAATGAAAAACTGTTTTTT
.,.,TRBV6-5,TRBJ1-6,CASSWSGNSPLHF,TGTGCCAGCAGCTGGTCGGGTAATTCACCCCTCCACTTT
TRBD1,few,TRBV10-3,TRBJ1-2,CAISESGGDVYGYTF,TGTGCCATCAGTGAGTCAGGGGGCGATGTCTATGGCTACACCTTC
.,.,TRBV6-1,TRBJ2-7,CASSEVAVPDIEGAYEQYF,TGTGCCAGCAGTGAAGTGGCTGTCCCAGATATTGAGGGGGCCTACGAGCAGTACTTC
.,.,TRBV7-9,TRBJ1-3,CASSLAAEGNTIYF,TGTGCCAGCAGCTTAGCGGCAGAAGGAAACACCATATATTTT
.,few,TRBV19,TRBJ2-7,CASSDGGTYEQYF,TGTGCCAGTAGTGACGGGGGTACCTACGAGCAGTACTTC
TRBD2,.,TRBV7-8,TRBJ2-7,CASSYRTSGGEQYF,TGTGCCAGCAGCTACCGGACTAGCGGGGGCGAGCAGTACTTC
.,.,TRBV9,TRBJ2-1,CASSTSRDTRNEQFF,TGTGCCAGCAGCACCTCCCGGGACACCCGGAATGAGCAGTTCTTC
TRBD1,.,TRBV9,TRBJ1-5,CASSAPPTGFQPQHF,TGTGCCAGCAGCGCTCCCCCGACAGGGTTTCAGCCCCAGCATTTT
.,once,TRBV9,TRBJ1-2,CASSLSPNYGYTF,TGTGCCAGCAGCCTATCACCTAACTATGGCTACACCTTC
TRBD2,.,TRBV29-1,TRBJ2-7,CSVEGGTSGTDYEQYF,TGCAGCGTTGAAGGCGGTACTAGCGGAACCGATTACGAGCAGTACTTC
TRBD2,few,TRBV6-1,TRBJ2-5,CASSELAGGPETQYF,TGTGCCAGCAGTGAACTAGCGGGAGGGCCAGAGACCCAGTACTTC
TRBD2,.,TRBV10-3,TRBJ2-5,CAISESSPGGVETQYF,TGTGCCATCAGTGAATCTTCCCCGGGAGGGGTGGAGACCCAGTACTTC